Detailed here is one TCR beta chain. Its antigen is currently not known. Base qualities were left out, and no much larger clone turns up one base away. The data were taken from a study of identical twins listed by TCRdb under 2016. With regard to the full study: To test whether fetal clonotypes persist, this study deep-sequenced TCR alpha and beta repertoires from monozygotic twins, from unrelated adults of various ages, and from cord blood. To rule out contamination, replicate twin experiments were performed at different times with different library preparation protocols.

Every donor was a healthy Caucasian. Three pairs of female monozygotic twins, all aged roughly 18 to 29 years, were included in the twin cohort. Positive isolation kits from Invitrogen were used to isolate the CD4+ and CD8+ T cell populations. The research as a whole found: Compared with coincidental sharing between unrelated individuals, an excess of low generation-probability sequences was observed among out-of-frame TCR alpha sequences shared between twins. A weaker excess of twin sharing was found in beta out-of-frame sequences because the signal-to-noise ratio was lowered by fewer shared sequences. Invariant T cells such as MAIT and iNKT could partly confound zero-insertion analyses, though diverse VJ usage argued against this for most clonotypes. Because the same donors could not be followed over many years, the conclusions depended on cross-sectional statistical analysis. Fewer insertions were carried by abundant cord blood beta clonotypes, a similar but weaker trend appeared in young adult naive repertoires, and no such trend appeared in memory repertoires. In monozygotic twins, recombination models systematically underestimated out-of-frame TCR alpha sharing, but the models matched the sharing seen between unrelated individuals.

Library generation was performed with 5' RACE. For sequencing, an Illumina HiSeq 2000 was employed. A universal primer binding site was introduced by template switching, and a unique molecular identifier was present in the final cDNA, enabling accurate counting of TCR cDNA molecules. Specific primers in the conserved constant-segment region were used to synthesize first-strand cDNA for TCR alpha and beta chains. To control for contamination, every cDNA library was double barcoded, receiving both a SMART-Mk sample barcode and Illumina barcodes. TruSeq adapter sequences and Illumina sample barcodes were added in two successive PCR steps. Sequencing of the TCR alpha and beta cDNA libraries was done on the Illumina HiSeq platform using custom primers. In the authors' own workflow: Raw reads were processed with MiGEC to extract unique molecular identifiers, and MiXCR was used to determine CDR3 positions. For each individual, recombination models were inferred using an EM algorithm with the repgenHMM and IGoR tools. Shared clonotype analysis was performed with the tcR package in R, normalizing sharing by the product of cloneset sizes. To study raw recombination without the effects of thymic and clonal selection, out-of-frame nonproductive sequences were analyzed. The public reads were run again by TCRdb, first through fastp at Q25 and then through MiXCR, and only productive beta chains were kept. A single entry per CDR3 protein holds the most common genes and DNA from its merged rows. The V and J calls shown here were made by TCRdb, not taken from the authors' results. Present in this sample are roughly 480,000 distinct CDR3 sequences, 20% to 25% of which were seen just once. 2.9% of the sample is in the top ten clones.

Separately, the same data were catalogued under a study of T cells expressing NK-cell markers. As described in the second report: TCR beta-chain repertoires were profiled in sorted CD3+CD56+NKG2C+, CD3+CD56+NKG2C- and CD3+CD56-NKG2C+ T-cell subsets from several donors. Among the eight sequenced donors, seven were HCMV-seropositive and one was HCMV-seronegative. To restrict sorting to alphabetaTCR-expressing T cells, an anti-gammadeltaTCR antibody was added in several experiments. In six donors, the dominant CD3+CD56+NKG2C+ clonotypes were among the top 10 CD8+ clonotypes and accounted for about 1.0-8% of CD8+ T cells. Those dominant clonotypes were again the most abundant among CD3+CD56-NKG2C+ cells in four donors, at about 28.3-60.1%. Whether the expanded NKG2C-expressing T cell clones were specific for HCMV antigens was left unclear. The eight sequenced donors were randomly selected healthy volunteers, three men and five women. A commercial ELISA kit detecting HCMV-specific IgG in serum was used to determine HCMV serostatus. Reads were demultiplexed and grouped by UMI with MIGEC, and clonotypes were assembled and quantified with MiTCR. To exclude erroneous sequences, only TCR cDNA sequences supported by at least two reads were retained. The tcR package was used for downstream repertoire analysis, with clonotypes matched between fractions based on CDR3 nucleotide sequence plus V segment. VDJmatch was used to annotate antigen specificity against VDJdb, with one amino acid substitution in CDR3 permitted.

What was sequenced was CD4+ T cells sorted from blood. The TCR comes from a woman aged 18-29 years in good health.

DNA sequence: TGTGCCATCAGTGACCTCGGGACAGGGGATGGCCACGAGCAGTACTTC. Translated, it gives CAISDLGTGDGHEQYF. The chain is assembled from TRBV10-3 and TRBJ2-7, and 10 bases in between align with TRBD1. According to the germline V gene, CDR1 reads ENHRY and CDR2 reads SYGVKD. Clipping removes 3 bases from V and 5 bases from J, with 10 as the unmatched junction base count. Measured from the cysteine to the phenylalanine, the CDR3 is 16 residues long. Of all the DNA, just the CDR3 is kept, 48 bases in frame from base 1.